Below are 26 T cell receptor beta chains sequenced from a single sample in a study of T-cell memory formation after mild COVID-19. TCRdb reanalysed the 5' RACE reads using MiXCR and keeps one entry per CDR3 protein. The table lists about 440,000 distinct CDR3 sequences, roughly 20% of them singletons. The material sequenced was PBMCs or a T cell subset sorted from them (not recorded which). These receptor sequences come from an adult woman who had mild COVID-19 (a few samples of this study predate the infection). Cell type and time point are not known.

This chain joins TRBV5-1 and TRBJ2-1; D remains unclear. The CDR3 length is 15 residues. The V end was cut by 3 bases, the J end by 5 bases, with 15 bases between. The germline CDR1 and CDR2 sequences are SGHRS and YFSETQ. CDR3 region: CASSWSSASNNEQFF. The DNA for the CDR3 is TGCGCCAGCAGCTGGTCATCGGCAAGTAACAATGAGCAGTTCTTC.

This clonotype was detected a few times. The CDR3 coding sequence is TGTGCCAGCAGTACGAAGACAGGGGAAGAGACCCAGTACTTC. Translation: CASSTKTGEETQYF. V usage is TRBV12-3 or TRBV12-4 and J usage is TRBJ2-5, with TRBD1 matching over 8 bases. The CDR3 sequence is 14 residues long. The junction had 5 bases not matched to a gene; V was cut back by 5 bases and J by 3 bases.

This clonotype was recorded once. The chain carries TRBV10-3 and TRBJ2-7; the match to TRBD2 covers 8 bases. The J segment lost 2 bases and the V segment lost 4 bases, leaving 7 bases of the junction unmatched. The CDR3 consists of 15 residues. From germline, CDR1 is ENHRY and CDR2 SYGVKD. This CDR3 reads CAISGVGTRAYEQYF. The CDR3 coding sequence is TGTGCCATCAGTGGGGTGGGGACTAGGGCCTACGAGCAGTACTTC.

The CDR3, as DNA: TGTGCCAGCAGCTTACCGACTAGCGGTATCAATGAGCAGTTCTTC. It is translated as CASSLPTSGINEQFF. This rearrangement joins TRBV7-6 to TRBJ2-1; 9 bases align to TRBD2. Germline V gene sequence: CDR1 SGHVS, CDR2 FNYEAQ. The CDR3 sequence is 15 residues long. V lost 2 bases to trimming and J lost 6 bases; unmatched junction nucleotides: 5. The full variable domain, completed using reference TRBV7-6 and TRBJ2-1, is GAGVSQSPRYKVTKRGQDVALRCDPISGHVSLYWYRQALGQGPEFLTYFNYEAQQDKSGLPNDRFSAERPEGSISTLTIQRTEQRDSAMYRCASSLPTSGINEQFFGPGTRLTVL.

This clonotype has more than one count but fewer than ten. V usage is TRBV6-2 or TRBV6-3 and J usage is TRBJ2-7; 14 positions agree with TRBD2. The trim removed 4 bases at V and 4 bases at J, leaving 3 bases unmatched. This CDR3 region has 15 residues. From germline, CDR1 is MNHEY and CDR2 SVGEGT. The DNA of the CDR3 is TGTGCCAGCAGTTCGACTAGCGGGAGGGGGTACGAGCAGTACTTC. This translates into CASSSTSGRGYEQYF.

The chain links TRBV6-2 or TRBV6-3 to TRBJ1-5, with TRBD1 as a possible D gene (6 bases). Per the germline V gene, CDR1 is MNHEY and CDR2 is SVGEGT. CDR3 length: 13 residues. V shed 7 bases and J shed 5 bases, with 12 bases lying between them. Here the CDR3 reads CASKTDSYQPQHF. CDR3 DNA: TGTGCCAGCAAAACGGACAGTTATCAGCCCCAGCATTTT.

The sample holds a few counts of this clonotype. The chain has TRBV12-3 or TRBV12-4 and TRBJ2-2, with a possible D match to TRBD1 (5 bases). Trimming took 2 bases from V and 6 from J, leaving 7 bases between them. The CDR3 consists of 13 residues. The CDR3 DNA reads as TGTGCCAGCAGTTTAATGGGGCCCGGGGAGCTGTTTTTT. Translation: CASSLMGPGELFF.

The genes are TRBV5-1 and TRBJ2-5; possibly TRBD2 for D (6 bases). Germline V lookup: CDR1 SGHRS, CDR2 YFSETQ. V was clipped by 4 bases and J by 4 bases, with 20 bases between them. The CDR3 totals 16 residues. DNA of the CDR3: TGCGCCAGCAGCGTTGAGGAGGGGATCTGGGGAGAGACCCAGTACTTC. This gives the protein CASSVEEGIWGETQYF.

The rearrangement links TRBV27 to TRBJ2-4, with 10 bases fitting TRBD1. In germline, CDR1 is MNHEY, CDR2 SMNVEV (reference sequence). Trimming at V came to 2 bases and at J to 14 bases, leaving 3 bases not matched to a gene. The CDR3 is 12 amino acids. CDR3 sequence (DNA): TGTGCCAGCAGTTTAGGGACAGGGGTCGAGTACTTC. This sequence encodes CASSLGTGVEYF.

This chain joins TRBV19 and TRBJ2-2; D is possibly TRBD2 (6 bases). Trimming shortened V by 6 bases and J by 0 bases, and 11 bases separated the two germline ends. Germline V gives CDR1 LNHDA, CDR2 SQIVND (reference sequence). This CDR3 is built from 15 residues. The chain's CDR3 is CASRLGGANTGELFF. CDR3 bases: TGTGCCAGTAGGCTGGGAGGTGCGAACACCGGGGAGCTGTTTTTT.

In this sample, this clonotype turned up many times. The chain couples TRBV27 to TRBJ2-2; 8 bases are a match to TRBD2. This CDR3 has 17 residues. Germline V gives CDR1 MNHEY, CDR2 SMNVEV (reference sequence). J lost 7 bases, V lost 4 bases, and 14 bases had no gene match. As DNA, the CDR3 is TGTGCCAGCAGTTATACGAGCGGGACTAGTTTTCTCGGGGAGCTGTTTTTT. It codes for CASSYTSGTSFLGELFF.

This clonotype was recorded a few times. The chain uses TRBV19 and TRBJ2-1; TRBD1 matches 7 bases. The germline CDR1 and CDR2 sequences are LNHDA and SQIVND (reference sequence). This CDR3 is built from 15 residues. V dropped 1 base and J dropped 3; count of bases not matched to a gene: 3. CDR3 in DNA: TGTGCCAGTAGTATAGGACAGGGAGACTACAATGAGCAGTTCTTC. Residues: CASSIGQGDYNEQFF.

CDR3 nucleotide sequence: TGTGCCAGCAGCCATTTAGCTGGGAACACTGAAGCTTTCTTT. Its protein is CASSHLAGNTEAFF. The chain links TRBV6-5 to TRBJ1-1, with D hard to call. The CDR3 consists of 14 residues. Germline assignment: CDR1 MNHEY and CDR2 SVGAGI. Trimming cost V 6 bases and J 1 base, with 12 bases left between them.

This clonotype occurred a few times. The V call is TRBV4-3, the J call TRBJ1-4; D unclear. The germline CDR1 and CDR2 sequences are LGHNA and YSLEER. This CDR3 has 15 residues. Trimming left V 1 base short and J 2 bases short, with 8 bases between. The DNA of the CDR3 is TGCGCCAGCAGCCAAGTAAGGGAGACTAATGAAAAACTGTTTTTT. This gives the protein CASSQVRETNEKLFF.

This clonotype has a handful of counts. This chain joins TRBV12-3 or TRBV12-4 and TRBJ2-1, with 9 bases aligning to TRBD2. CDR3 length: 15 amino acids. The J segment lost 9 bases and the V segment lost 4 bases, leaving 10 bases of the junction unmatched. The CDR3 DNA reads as TGTGCCAGCAGTTCTTCTAGCGGGGCCGTTATTGAGCAGTTCTTC. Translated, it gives CASSSSSGAVIEQFF.

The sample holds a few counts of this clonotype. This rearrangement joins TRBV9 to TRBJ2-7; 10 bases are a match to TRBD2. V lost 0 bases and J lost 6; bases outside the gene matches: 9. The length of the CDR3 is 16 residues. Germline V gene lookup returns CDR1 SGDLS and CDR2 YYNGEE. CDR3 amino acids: CASSVALASGSGEQYF. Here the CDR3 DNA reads TGTGCCAGCAGCGTAGCTCTGGCTAGCGGGAGCGGCGAGCAGTACTTC.

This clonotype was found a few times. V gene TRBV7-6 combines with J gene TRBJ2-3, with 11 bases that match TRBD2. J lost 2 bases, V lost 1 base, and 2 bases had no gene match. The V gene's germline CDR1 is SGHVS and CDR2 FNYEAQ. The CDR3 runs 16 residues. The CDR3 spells CASSLGTSGFTDTQYF. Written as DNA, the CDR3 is TGTGCCAGCAGCTTAGGGACTAGCGGGTTCACAGATACGCAGTATTTT. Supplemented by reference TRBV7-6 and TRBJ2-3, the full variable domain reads GAGVSQSPRYKVTKRGQDVALRCDPISGHVSLYWYRQALGQGPEFLTYFNYEAQQDKSGLPNDRFSAERPEGSISTLTIQRTEQRDSAMYRCASSLGTSGFTDTQYFGPGTRLTVL.

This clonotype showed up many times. CDR3: CATSNGRGGVREQFF. The DNA for the CDR3 is TGTGCCACCAGCAACGGGCGGGGGGGAGTCAGGGAGCAGTTCTTC. The chain couples TRBV15 to TRBJ2-1; 9 bases map to TRBD2. The CDR3 runs 15 residues. V was pared by 4 bases and J by 10 bases, with 11 bases of the junction left unmatched. Germline loops: CDR1 LNHNV, CDR2 YYDKDF (reference sequence).

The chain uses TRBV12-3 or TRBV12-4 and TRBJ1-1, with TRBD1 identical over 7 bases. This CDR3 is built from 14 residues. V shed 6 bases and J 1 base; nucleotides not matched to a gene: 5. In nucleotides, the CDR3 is TGTGCCAGCAGCAAGGGACAGCAGAACACTGAAGCTTTCTTT. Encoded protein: CASSKGQQNTEAFF.

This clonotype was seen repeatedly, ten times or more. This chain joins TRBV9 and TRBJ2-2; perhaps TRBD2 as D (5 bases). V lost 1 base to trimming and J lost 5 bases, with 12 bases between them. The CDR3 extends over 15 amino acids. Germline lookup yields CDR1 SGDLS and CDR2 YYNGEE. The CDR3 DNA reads TGTGCCAGCAGCGTATCCATATCGGGGACCGGGGAGCTGTTTTTT. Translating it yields CASSVSISGTGELFF.

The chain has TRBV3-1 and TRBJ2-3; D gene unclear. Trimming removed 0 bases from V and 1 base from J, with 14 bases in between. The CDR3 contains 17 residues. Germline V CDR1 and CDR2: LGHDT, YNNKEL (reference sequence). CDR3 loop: CASSQDIRDGGTDTQYF. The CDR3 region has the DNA TGTGCCAGCAGCCAAGATATAAGGGATGGCGGCACAGATACGCAGTATTTT.

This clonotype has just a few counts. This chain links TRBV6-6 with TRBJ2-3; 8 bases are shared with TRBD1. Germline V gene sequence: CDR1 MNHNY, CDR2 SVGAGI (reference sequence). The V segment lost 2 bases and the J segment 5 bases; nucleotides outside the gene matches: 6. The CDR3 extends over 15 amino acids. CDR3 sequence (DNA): TGTGCCAGCAGTTACAGGCAGGGGGCGCAAGATACGCAGTATTTT. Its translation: CASSYRQGAQDTQYF.

The CDR3: CASSQSLGGAKGYTF. CDR3 in DNA: TGTGCCAGCAGCCAATCCCTGGGGGGCGCGAAAGGCTACACCTTC. The V gene is TRBV3-1, the J gene TRBJ1-2; D perhaps matches TRBD1 (6 bases). Germline CDR1 LGHDT, CDR2 YNNKEL (reference sequence). Trimming took 2 bases from V and 8 from J, leaving 18 bases between them. The CDR3 has 15 residues.

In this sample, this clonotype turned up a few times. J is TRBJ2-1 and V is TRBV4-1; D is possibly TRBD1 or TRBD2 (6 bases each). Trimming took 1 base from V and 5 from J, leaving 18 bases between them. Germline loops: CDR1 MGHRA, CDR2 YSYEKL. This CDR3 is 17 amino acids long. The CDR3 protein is CASSQGRLGGADNEQFF. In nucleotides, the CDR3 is TGCGCCAGCAGCCAAGGACGACTGGGGGGCGCGGACAATGAGCAGTTCTTC.

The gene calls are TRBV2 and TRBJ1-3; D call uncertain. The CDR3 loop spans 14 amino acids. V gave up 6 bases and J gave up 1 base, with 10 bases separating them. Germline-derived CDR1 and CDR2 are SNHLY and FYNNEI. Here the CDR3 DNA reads TGTGCCAGCAGCGTGGGAGGGTCTGGAAACACCATATATTTT. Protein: CASSVGGSGNTIYF. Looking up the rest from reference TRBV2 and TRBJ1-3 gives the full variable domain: EPEVTQTPSHQVTQMGQEVILRCVPISNHLYFYWYRQILGQKVEFLVSFYNNEISEKSEIFDDQFSVERPDGSNFTLKIRSTKLEDSAMYFCASSVGGSGNTIYFGEGSWLTVV.

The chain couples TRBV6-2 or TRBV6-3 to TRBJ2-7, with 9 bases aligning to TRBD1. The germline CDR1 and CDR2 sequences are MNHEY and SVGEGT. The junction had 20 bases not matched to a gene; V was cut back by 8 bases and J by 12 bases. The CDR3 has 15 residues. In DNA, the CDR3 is TGTGCCAGCGCGACAGGGGGTGTAACCGTGCGGGTGCTGTACTTC. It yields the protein CASATGGVTVRVLYF.